This T cell receptor (beta chain) was identified in a study of blood T cell repertoires in COVID-19. Unmatched junction bases numbered 10, after V lost 9 bases and J lost 6 bases. CDR3 size: 13 residues. Profiling relied on immunoSEQ multiplex PCR, and the TCRdb table lists in-frame clones only, not all of them. The table has roughly 500,000 clones, 89% seen once; the top ten hold approximately 0.9%. The sequenced material came from peripheral blood. The gene calls are TRBV12-3 or TRBV12-4 and TRBJ1-1; 7 bases match TRBD1. This TCR was sampled from a young man with COVID-19, enrolled during active disease. CDR3 amino acids: CASTLPGGPEAFF. The CDR3 DNA sequence: TGTGCCAGTACCCTACCAGGGGGGCCTGAAGCTTTCTTT.